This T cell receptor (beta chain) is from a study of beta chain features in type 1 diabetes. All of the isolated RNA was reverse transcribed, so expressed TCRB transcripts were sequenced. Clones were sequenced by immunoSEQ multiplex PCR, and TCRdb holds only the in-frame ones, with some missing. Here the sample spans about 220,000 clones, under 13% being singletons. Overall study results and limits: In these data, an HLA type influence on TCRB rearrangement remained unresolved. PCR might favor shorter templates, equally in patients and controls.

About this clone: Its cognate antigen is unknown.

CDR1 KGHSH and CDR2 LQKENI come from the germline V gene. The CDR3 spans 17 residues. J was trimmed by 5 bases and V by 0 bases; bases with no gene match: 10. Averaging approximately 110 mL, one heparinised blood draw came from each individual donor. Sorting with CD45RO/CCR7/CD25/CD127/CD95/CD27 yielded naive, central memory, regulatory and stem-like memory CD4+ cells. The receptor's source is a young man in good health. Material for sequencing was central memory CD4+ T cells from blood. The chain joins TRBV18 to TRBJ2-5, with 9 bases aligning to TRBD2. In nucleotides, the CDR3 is TGTGCCAGCTCACCACCCCTCCAGCGGGAGGCCGGGGAGACCCAGTACTTC. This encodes CASSPPLQREAGETQYF.